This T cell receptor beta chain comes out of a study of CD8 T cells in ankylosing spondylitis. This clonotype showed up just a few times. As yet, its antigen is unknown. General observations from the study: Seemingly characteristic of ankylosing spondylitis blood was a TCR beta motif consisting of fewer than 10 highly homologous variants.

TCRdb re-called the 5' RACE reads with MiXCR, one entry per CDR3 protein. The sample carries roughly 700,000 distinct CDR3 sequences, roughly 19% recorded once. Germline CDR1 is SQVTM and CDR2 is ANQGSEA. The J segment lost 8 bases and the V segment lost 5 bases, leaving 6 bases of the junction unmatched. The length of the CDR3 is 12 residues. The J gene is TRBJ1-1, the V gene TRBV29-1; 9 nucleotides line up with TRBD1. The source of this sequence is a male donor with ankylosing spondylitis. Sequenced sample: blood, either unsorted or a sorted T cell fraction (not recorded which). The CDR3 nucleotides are TGCAGCGTTAAAGGGACAGGGACGGAAGCTTTCTTT. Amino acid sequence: CSVKGTGTEAFF.